These T cell receptor beta chains were read from a single sample in a study of blood T cell repertoires in COVID-19. Libraries were prepared by immunoSEQ multiplex PCR; TCRdb keeps only in-frame clonotypes and omits some of them. Of approximately 230,000 clones listed, 70% to 90% are singletons. Sequencing was done on a sample of peripheral blood. These receptors were obtained from a man between 18 and 35 years old with active or convalescent COVID-19. CDR3s leave out the opening cysteine and the closing phenylalanine or tryptophan.

>TRBV28|11
ASSSGGPYGYT
>TRBV6-6|12
ASSYSRGTETQY
>TRBV19|16
ASSNQGRAHSSTDTQY
>TRBV18|13
ASSEGTGAGTEAF
>TRBV7-2|14
ASRNLLGTAYNEQF
>TRBV11-1|11
ASSPGTANEQY
>TRBV7-2|9
ASSAGDTQY
>TRBV2|12
ASSVQVSNQPQH
>TRBV19|14
ASSILLGGVRNEQF
>TRBV20-1|17
SASLGGYKGLAGTPEQY
>TRBV6-5|14
ASSSPRTGDQNIQY
>TRBV5-1|11
ASSLQPNTEAF
>TRBV10-3|14
AISGTFGRMNTEAF
>TRBV10-1|12
ASSDRTGYNEQF
>TRBV6-6|13
ASLKWKGMNTEAF
>TRBV27|14
ASSLMGGLSTDTQY
>TRBV7-9|14
ASSLDRGGWDQPQH
>TRBV4-3|14
ASSQGPSGRPHEQY
>TRBV6-4|13
ASRHTGSHTDEQF
>TRBV7-2|15
ASSLASGRARTGELF
>TRBV28|12
ASGPGGSTYEQY
>TRBV19|11
ASSQAGGREQY
>TRBV2|13
ASSGSSGRLNEQY
>TRBV10-3|12
AISEVTANSPLH
>TRBV19|17
ASSSIPGQLLYSNQPQH
>TRBV2|13
ASSESRRGRETQY
>TRBV11-2|14
ASSLVGGGADYGYT
>TRBV5-8|11
ASSFPTYNEQF
>TRBV18|12
ASSPQRTATEAF
>TRBV19|13
ASSSGQGVSQPQH
>TRBV7-9|15
ASSLGTGMVFRETQY
>TRBV3-1/TRBV3-2|11
ASSPRGNQPQH
>TRBV19|11
ASMDSLNQPQH